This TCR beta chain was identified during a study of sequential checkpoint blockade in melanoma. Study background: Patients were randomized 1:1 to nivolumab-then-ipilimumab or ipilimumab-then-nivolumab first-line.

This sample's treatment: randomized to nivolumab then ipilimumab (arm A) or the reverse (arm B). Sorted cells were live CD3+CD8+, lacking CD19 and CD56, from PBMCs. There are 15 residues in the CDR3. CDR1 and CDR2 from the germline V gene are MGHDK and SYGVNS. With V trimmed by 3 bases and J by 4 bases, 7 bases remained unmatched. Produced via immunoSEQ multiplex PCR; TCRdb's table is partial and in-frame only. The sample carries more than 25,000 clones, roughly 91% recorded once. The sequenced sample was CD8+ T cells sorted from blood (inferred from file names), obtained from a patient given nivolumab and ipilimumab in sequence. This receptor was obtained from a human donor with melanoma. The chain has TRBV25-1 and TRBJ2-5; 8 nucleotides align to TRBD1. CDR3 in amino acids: CASSDATGARETQYF. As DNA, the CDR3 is TGTGCCAGCAGTGACGCGACAGGGGCGAGAGAGACCCAGTACTTC.